Shown below are 14 T cell receptor beta chains from a single sample sequenced in a study of technical replicates of blood from a few donors. Sequenced by immunoSEQ multiplex PCR; TCRdb stores in-frame clones only, minus some. The top ten hold approximately 0.37% of the sample, which has around 100,000 clones, around 96% seen once. The material sequenced was T cells isolated from PBMCs. Receptors originate from a human donor in good health.

The J gene is TRBJ1-1, the V gene TRBV18; 7 nucleotides align to TRBD1. V lost 5 bases and J lost 1; bases outside the gene matches: 7. The germline V gene encodes CDR1 KGHSH and CDR2 LQKENI. This CDR3 has 15 amino acids. For the CDR3, the DNA is TGTGCCAGCTCAAATACAGGGGATGCGAACACTGAAGCTTTCTTT. This translates into CASSNTGDANTEAFF. Full variable domain (missing parts from reference TRBV18 and TRBJ1-1): NAGVMQNPRHLVRRRGQEARLRCSPMKGHSHVYWYRQLPEEGLKFMVYLQKENIIDESGMPKERFSAEFPKEGPSILRIQQVVRGDSAAYFCASSNTGDANTEAFFGQGTRLTVV.

This chain links TRBV27 with TRBJ1-3; D gene ambiguous. The CDR3 is made up of 16 amino acids. The V gene's germline CDR1 is MNHEY and CDR2 SMNVEV (reference sequence). V was trimmed by 2 bases and J by 0 bases, leaving 11 bases between them. CDR3 in amino acids: CASSLGGGSSGNTIYF. CDR3 bases: TGTGCCAGCAGTTTAGGTGGCGGAAGCTCTGGAAACACCATATATTTT.

The genes are TRBV5-5 and TRBJ2-2; 16 nucleotides line up with TRBD2. The germline V gene has CDR1 SGHKS and CDR2 YYEKEE (reference sequence). The CDR3 is 18 amino acids. The V and J ends lost 4 bases and 2 bases, in that order; junction bases with no gene match: 5. DNA of the CDR3: TGTGCCAGCAGCCTGGGACTAGCGGGAGGGGGAAACACCGGGGAGCTGTTTTTT. Amino acid sequence: CASSLGLAGGGNTGELFF.

This clone was detected only once. The chain has TRBV18 and TRBJ2-7; 9 bases are shared with TRBD1. The CDR3 has 14 amino acids. After removal of 6 bases from V and 4 bases from J, the junction contained 7 bases not matched to a gene. The germline V gene encodes CDR1 KGHSH and CDR2 LQKENI. CDR3 in amino acids: CASSPETGGYEQYF. The CDR3 DNA reads as TGTGCCAGCTCGCCGGAGACAGGGGGGTACGAGCAGTACTTC.

The J gene is TRBJ2-7, the V gene TRBV4-1, with D tentatively TRBD1 (7 bases). V was cut by 1 base and J by 4 bases, with 14 bases left in between. Germline CDR1 MGHRA, CDR2 YSYEKL. The CDR3 loop spans 15 amino acids. The CDR3 sequence: CASSQVQAGGYEQYF. CDR3 coding DNA: TGCGCCAGCAGCCAAGTTCAGGCAGGGGGGTACGAGCAGTACTTC.

This rearrangement joins TRBV30 to TRBJ1-6; 7 bases line up with TRBD1. This CDR3 region has 13 residues. Per the germline V gene, CDR1 is GTSNPN and CDR2 is SVGIG (reference sequence). V shed 4 bases and J 9 bases; nucleotides not matched to a gene: 6. CDR3 sequence (DNA): TGTGCCTGGATTAACAGGGGAAGTTCACCCCTCCACTTT. This translates into CAWINRGSSPLHF.

V and J are TRBV7-9 and TRBJ2-5; D may be TRBD2 (5 bases). Trimming left V 3 bases short and J 5 bases short, with 13 bases between. Germline V lookup: CDR1 SEHNR, CDR2 FQNEAQ (reference sequence). This CDR3 has 14 amino acids. The CDR3: CASSFIGIGETQYF. The CDR3 DNA is TGTGCCAGCAGCTTCATCGGGATTGGGGAGACCCAGTACTTC.

This chain connects TRBV5-6 to TRBJ2-3, with D possibly being TRBD1 (6 bases). Germline V lookup: CDR1 SGHDT, CDR2 YYEEEE. The CDR3 consists of 16 residues. V lost 0 bases, J lost 2 bases, and 13 bases lay in between. CDR3 bases: TGTGCCAGCAGCTTGGGCCTACAGGGAAACACAGATACGCAGTATTTT. It encodes CASSLGLQGNTDTQYF. Variable domain in full (rest from reference TRBV5-6 and TRBJ2-3): DAGVTQSPTHLIKTRGQQVTLRCSPKSGHDTVSWYQQALGQGPQFIFQYYEEEERQRGNFPDRFSGHQFPNYSSELNVNALLLGDSALYLCASSLGLQGNTDTQYFGPGTRLTVL.

The rearrangement links TRBV4-1 to TRBJ2-1, with TRBD2 matching 9 bases. Germline V CDR1 and CDR2: MGHRA, YSYEKL. V lost 7 bases, J lost 6 bases, and 7 bases stayed unmatched. The CDR3 loop spans 14 amino acids. The CDR3 DNA follows: TGCGCCAGCACCCTAGCGGGATCTGGCAATGAGCAGTTCTTC. It translates to CASTLAGSGNEQFF.

This sequence joins TRBV11-2 and TRBJ2-5; TRBD2 is a possible D gene (5 bases). Germline V lookup: CDR1 SGHAT, CDR2 FQNNGV. This CDR3 is built from 16 residues. V was cut by 8 bases and J by 5 bases, with 24 bases left in between. The CDR3 nucleotides are TGTGCCAGCCGTGGGTATGGCCTAGCTGTGTCCGAGACCCAGTACTTC. Translated: CASRGYGLAVSETQYF.

The chain links TRBV23-1 to TRBJ2-7; D is perhaps TRBD1 (6 bases). TRBV23-1 is classed as an ORF, of uncertain function. V was trimmed by 6 bases and J by 3 bases, leaving 12 bases between them. This CDR3 has 13 amino acids. The CDR3 here is CASRYRQVYEQYF. The CDR3 DNA reads as TGCGCCAGCAGATACCGACAGGTCTACGAGCAGTACTTC.

The chain carries TRBV6-1 and TRBJ2-1; 8 bases align to TRBD2. The CDR3 spans 14 residues. Trimming cost V 2 bases and J 4 bases; bases outside gene matches: 1. Germline V gene lookup returns CDR1 MNHNS and CDR2 SASEGT. CDR3 bases: TGTGCCAGCAGTGAAAGCGGGGGTTACAATGAGCAGTTCTTC. This sequence encodes CASSESGGYNEQFF.

The V and J genes are TRBV6-5 and TRBJ2-7; 8 bases are a match to TRBD1. Losses at the gene ends were 7 bases for V and 2 bases for J; bases not matched to a gene: 10. CDR1 MNHEY and CDR2 SVGAGI come from the germline V gene. This CDR3 is 15 amino acids long. CDR3 nucleotide sequence: TGTGCCAGCACTGAGGCAGGGGGCGTCCCCTACGAGCAGTACTTC. As protein: CASTEAGGVPYEQYF.

The chain recombines TRBV7-2 with TRBJ1-2, with 7 bases identical to TRBD1. Germline V CDR1 and CDR2: SGHTA, FQGNSA. There are 16 residues in the CDR3. With 8 bases clipped from V and 0 bases from J, the junction kept 12 bases outside the gene matches. Here the CDR3 reads CASLGAGGTSNYGYTF. DNA for the CDR3: TGTGCCAGCCTGGGGGCAGGGGGAACCTCTAACTATGGCTACACCTTC.